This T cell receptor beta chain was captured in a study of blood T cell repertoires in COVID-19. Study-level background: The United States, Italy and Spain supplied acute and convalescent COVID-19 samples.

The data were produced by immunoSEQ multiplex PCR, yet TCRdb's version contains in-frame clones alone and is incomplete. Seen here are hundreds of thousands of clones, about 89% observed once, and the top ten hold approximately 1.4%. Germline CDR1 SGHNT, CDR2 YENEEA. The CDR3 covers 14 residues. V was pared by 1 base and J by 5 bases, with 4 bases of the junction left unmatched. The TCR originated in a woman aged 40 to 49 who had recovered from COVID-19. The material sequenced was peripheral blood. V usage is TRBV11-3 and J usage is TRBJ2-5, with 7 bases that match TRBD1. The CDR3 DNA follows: TGTGCCAGCAGCTTAGGAGGGGGCAGGGAGACCCAGTACTTC. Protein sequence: CASSLGGGRETQYF.